This is a list of T cell receptor beta chains from one sample in a study of technical replicates of blood from a few donors. Generated by immunoSEQ multiplex PCR, the TCRdb table keeps only in-frame clones and is missing some. The table has 53,000 or so clones, just under 95% seen once. The sample was PBMCs. The receptors were sampled from a human donor in good health. Some clones in this sample may be carry-over from other donors' samples. Both conserved end residues are part of each CDR3. The D gene is left open where the match is weak. Clone size is stated in some rows and not others, as once, few, many or a class when expanded.

clone size	V gene	J gene	D gene	CDR3 DNA	CDR3 protein
NA	TRBV6-5	TRBJ2-7	TRBD2	TGTGCCAGCAGTTACGGGGCTAGCGGGAGCTCCTACGAGCAGTACTTC	CASSYGASGSSYEQYF
NA	TRBV19	TRBJ1-5	TRBD1	TGTGCCAGTAGCGGGGGGACAGGGTATCTTCAGCCCCAGCATTTT	CASSGGTGYLQPQHF
NA	TRBV11-2	TRBJ1-2	NA	TGTGCCAGCAGCTTAGTCAGGGATGGCTACACCTTC	CASSLVRDGYTF
NA	TRBV5-4	TRBJ1-1	NA	TGTGCCAGCAGCTTGCGTGGGGCGGCGGCTTTCTTT	CASSLRGAAAFF
once	TRBV18	TRBJ2-3	TRBD1	TGTGCCAGCTCACCGCTTCATTCCGGGACAGGGGGCCCAGATACGCAGTATTTT	CASSPLHSGTGGPDTQYF
NA	TRBV7-9	TRBJ2-1	NA	TGTGCCAGCAGCTTACGTAGGACTGAGAGCTCCTACAATGAGCAGTTCTTC	CASSLRRTESSYNEQFF
once	TRBV7-7	TRBJ2-7	TRBD1	TGTGCCAGCAGCTTAAGGACAGGGGCCGCCTACGAGCAGTACTTC	CASSLRTGAAYEQYF
NA	TRBV10-3	TRBJ2-7	TRBD1	TGTGCCATCAGCGAAACCGGACAGGGGGCATACGAGCAGTACTTC	CAISETGQGAYEQYF
NA	TRBV6-5	TRBJ1-6	NA	TGTGCCAGCAGTCGGACAGCTTATAATTCACCCCTCCACTTT	CASSRTAYNSPLHF
NA	TRBV9	TRBJ2-2	NA	TGTGCCAGCAGCGCCTCACCAACCGGGAATCAAATAAACACCGGGGAGCTGTTTTTT	CASSASPTGNQINTGELFF
NA	TRBV14	TRBJ2-2	TRBD1	TGTGCCAGCAGCTCCGGGACAGGGTGGTCCGGGGAGCTGTTTTTT	CASSSGTGWSGELFF
NA	TRBV4-3	TRBJ2-3	NA	TGCGCCAGCAGCCAAGATCCCTTAGTGGGGCTAGGCACAGATACGCAGTATTTT	CASSQDPLVGLGTDTQYF
NA	TRBV19	TRBJ1-2	NA	TGTGCCAGTATCGGGGGTCCTGGGGATGGCTACACCTTC	CASIGGPGDGYTF
NA	TRBV5-6	TRBJ2-3	TRBD1	TGTGCCAGCAGGAGACCGGGACAGGGGTTGGATACGCAGTATTTT	CASRRPGQGLDTQYF